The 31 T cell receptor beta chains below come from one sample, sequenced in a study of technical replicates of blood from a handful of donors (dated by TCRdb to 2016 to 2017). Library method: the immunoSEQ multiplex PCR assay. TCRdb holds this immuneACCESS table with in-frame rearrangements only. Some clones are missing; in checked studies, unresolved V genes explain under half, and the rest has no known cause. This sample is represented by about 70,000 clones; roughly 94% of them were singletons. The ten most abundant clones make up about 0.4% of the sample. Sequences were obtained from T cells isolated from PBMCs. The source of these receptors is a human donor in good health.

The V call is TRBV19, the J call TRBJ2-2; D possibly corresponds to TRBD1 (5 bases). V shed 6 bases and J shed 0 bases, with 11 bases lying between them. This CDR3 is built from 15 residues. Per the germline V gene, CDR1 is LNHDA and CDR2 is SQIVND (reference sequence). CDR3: CASRDIDSNTGELFF. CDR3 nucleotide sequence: TGTGCCAGTAGGGACATTGACTCGAACACCGGGGAGCTGTTTTTT.

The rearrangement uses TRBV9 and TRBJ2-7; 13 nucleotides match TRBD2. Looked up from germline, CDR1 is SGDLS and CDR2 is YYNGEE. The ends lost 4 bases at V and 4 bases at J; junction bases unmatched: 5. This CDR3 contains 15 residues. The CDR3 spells CASSPGLAGVYEQYF. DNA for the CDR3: TGTGCCAGCAGCCCCGGACTAGCGGGAGTTTACGAGCAGTACTTC.

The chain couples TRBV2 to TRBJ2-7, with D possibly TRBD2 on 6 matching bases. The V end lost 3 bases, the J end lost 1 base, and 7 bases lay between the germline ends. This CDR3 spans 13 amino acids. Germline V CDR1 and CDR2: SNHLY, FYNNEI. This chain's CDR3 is CASSEGGSYEQYF. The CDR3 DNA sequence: TGTGCCAGCAGTGAGGGGGGATCCTACGAGCAGTACTTC.

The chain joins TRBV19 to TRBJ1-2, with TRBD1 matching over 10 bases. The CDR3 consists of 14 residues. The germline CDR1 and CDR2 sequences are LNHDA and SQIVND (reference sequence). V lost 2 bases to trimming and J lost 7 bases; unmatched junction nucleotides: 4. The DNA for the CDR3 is TGTGCCAGTAGTATAACGACAGGGGGCCTTGGCTACACCTTC. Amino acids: CASSITTGGLGYTF. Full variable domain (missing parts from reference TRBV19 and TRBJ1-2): DGGITQSPKYLFRKEGQNVTLSCEQNLNHDAMYWYRQDPGQGLRLIYYSQIVNDFQKGDIAEGYSVSREKKESFPLTVTSAQKNPTAFYLCASSITTGGLGYTFGSGTRLTVV.

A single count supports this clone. The CDR3: CASSPQGGLYGYTF. In nucleotides, the CDR3 is TGTGCCAGCTCACCTCAAGGGGGCCTATATGGCTACACCTTC. The chain uses TRBV18 and TRBJ1-2; 7 bases fit TRBD1. Germline assignment: CDR1 KGHSH and CDR2 LQKENI. V lost 3 bases to trimming and J lost 5 bases; unmatched junction nucleotides: 6. The CDR3 has 14 amino acids.

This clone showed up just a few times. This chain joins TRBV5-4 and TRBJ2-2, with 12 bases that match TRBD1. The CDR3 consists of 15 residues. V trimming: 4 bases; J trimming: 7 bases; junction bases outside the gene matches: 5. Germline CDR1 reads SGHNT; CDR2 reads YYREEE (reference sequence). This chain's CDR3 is CASSMGQGAGGELFF. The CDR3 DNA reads TGTGCCAGCAGCATGGGACAGGGGGCAGGCGGGGAGCTGTTTTTT.

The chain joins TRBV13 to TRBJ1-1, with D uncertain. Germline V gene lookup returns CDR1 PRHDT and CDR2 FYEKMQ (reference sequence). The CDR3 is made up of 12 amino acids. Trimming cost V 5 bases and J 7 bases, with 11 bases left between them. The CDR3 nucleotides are TGTGCCAGCAGCACGGACGGGGTTGAAGCTTTCTTT. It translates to CASSTDGVEAFF.

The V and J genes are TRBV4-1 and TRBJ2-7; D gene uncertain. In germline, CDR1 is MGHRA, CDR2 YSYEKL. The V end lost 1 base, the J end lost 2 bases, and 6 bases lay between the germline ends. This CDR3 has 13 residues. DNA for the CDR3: TGCGCCAGCAGCCAAGGGCCCACCTACGAGCAGTACTTC. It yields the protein CASSQGPTYEQYF.

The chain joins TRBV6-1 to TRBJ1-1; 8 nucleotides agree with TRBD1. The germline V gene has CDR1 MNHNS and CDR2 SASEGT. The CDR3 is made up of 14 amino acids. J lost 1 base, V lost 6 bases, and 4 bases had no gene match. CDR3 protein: CASSLTGANTEAFF. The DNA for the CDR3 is TGTGCCAGCAGCCTGACAGGGGCGAACACTGAAGCTTTCTTT.

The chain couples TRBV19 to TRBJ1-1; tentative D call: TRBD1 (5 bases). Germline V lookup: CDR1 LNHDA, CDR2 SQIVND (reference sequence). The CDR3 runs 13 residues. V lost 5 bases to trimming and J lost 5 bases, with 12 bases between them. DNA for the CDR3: TGTGCCAGTAGTCCCGGGGGGTGGACTGAAGCTTTCTTT. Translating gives CASSPGGWTEAFF.

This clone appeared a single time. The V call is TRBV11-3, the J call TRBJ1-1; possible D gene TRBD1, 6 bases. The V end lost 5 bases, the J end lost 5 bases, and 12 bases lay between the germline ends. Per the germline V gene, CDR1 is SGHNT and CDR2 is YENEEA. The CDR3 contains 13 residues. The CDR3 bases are TGTGCCAGCAGCGTCAGGGGTAGAACTGAAGCTTTCTTT. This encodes CASSVRGRTEAFF.

CDR3 bases: TGTGCCAGCCAGCGGAGATCCTACGAGCAGTACTTC. Encoded protein: CASQRRSYEQYF. This rearrangement joins TRBV2 to TRBJ2-7; D possibly corresponds to TRBD2 (5 bases). Trimming left V 8 bases short and J 1 base short, with 9 bases between. Germline V lookup: CDR1 SNHLY, CDR2 FYNNEI. The CDR3 length is 12 residues.

The CDR3 DNA sequence: TGTGCCAGCAGTTCTTGGACTAGCTCCTACGAGCAGTACTTC. It yields the protein CASSSWTSSYEQYF. The chain has TRBV6-5 and TRBJ2-7, with TRBD2 matching over 7 bases. From germline, CDR1 is MNHEY and CDR2 SVGAGI. Losses at the gene ends were 4 bases for V and 0 bases for J; bases not matched to a gene: 3. CDR3 length equals 14 residues.

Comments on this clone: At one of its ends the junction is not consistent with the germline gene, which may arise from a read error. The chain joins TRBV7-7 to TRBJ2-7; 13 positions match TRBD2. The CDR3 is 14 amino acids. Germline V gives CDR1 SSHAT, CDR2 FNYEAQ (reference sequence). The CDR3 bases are TGTGCTAGCAGCTTAGAGAGGACTAGCGGGAGTCTGTACTTC. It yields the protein CASSLERTSGSLYF.

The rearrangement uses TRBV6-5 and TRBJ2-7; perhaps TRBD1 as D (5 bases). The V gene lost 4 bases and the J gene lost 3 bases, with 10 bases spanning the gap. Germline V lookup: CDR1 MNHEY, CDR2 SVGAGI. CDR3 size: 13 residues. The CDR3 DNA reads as TGTGCCAGCAGTTCAGGGTTCCTCTACGAGCAGTACTTC. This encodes CASSSGFLYEQYF.

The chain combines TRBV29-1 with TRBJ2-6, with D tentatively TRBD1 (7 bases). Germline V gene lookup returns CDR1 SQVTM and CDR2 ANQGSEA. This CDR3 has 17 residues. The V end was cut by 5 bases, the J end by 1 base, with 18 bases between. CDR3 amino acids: CSVLGGTVFSGANVLTF. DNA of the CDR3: TGCAGCGTTTTAGGGGGGACAGTTTTTTCTGGGGCCAACGTCCTGACTTTC.

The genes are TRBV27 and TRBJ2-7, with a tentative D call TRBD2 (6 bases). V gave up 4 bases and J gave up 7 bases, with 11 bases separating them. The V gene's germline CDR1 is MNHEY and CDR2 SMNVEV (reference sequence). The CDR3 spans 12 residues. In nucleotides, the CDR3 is TGTGCCAGCAGTTCTAGCGCAAGGGAGCAGTACTTC. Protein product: CASSSSAREQYF.

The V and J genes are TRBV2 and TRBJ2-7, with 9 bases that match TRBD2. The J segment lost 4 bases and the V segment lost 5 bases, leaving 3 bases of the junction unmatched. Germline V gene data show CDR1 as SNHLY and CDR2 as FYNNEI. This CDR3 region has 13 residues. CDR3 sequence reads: CASSIAGDYEQYF. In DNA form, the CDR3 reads TGTGCCAGCAGTATAGCGGGAGATTACGAGCAGTACTTC.

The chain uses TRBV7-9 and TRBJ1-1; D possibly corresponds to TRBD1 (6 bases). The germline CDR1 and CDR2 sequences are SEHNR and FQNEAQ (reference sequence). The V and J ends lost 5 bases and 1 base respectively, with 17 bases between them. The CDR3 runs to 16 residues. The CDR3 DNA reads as TGTGCCAGCAGCCGACTAAAGGGACACTCGAACACTGAAGCTTTCTTT. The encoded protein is CASSRLKGHSNTEAFF. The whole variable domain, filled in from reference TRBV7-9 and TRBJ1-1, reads DTGVSQNPRHKITKRGQNVTFRCDPISEHNRLYWYRQTLGQGPEFLTYFQNEAQLEKSRLLSDRFSAERPKGSFSTLEIQRTEQGDSAMYLCASSRLKGHSNTEAFFGQGTRLTVV.

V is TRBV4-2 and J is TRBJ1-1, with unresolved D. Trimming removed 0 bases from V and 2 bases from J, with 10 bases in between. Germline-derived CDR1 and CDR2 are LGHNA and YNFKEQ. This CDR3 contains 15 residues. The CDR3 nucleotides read TGTGCCAGCAGCCAAGAGGGCAAGGCTAACACTGAAGCTTTCTTT. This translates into CASSQEGKANTEAFF.

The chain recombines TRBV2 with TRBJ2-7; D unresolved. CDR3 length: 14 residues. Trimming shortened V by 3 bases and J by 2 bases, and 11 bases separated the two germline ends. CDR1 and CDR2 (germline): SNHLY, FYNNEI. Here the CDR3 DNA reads TGTGCCAGCAGTGAGGGCAGACCGCCCTACGAGCAGTACTTC. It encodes CASSEGRPPYEQYF.

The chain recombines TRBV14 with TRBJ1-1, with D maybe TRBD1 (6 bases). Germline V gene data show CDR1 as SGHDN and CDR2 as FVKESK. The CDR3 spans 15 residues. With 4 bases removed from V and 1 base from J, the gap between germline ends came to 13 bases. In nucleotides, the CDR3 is TGTGCCAGCAGCCGGGGGGGGGCGAGGAACACTGAAGCTTTCTTT. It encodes CASSRGGARNTEAFF.

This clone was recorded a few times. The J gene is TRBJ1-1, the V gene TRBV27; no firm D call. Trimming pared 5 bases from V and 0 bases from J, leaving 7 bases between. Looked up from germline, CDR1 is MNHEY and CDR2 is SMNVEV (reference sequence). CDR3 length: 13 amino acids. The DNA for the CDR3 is TGTGCCAGCAGTCTTGACATGAACACTGAAGCTTTCTTT. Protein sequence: CASSLDMNTEAFF.

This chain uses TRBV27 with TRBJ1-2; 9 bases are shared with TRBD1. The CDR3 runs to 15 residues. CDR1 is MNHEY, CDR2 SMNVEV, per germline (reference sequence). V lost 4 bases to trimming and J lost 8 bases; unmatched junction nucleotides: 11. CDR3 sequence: CASSSPDRGVFGYTF. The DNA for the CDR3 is TGTGCCAGCAGTTCCCCCGACAGGGGGGTGTTCGGCTACACCTTC.

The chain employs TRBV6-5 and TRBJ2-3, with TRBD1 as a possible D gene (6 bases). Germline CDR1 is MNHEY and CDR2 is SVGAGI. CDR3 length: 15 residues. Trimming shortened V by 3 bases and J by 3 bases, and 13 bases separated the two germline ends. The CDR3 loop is CASSYQGRVTDTQYF. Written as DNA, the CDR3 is TGTGCCAGCAGTTATCAGGGGCGGGTAACAGATACGCAGTATTTT.

CDR3 sequence: CASSVAGHMDEQFF. The DNA of the CDR3 is TGTGCCAGCAGTGTAGCAGGGCATATGGATGAGCAGTTCTTC. This rearrangement joins TRBV25-1 to TRBJ2-1, with D maybe TRBD1 (5 bases). The CDR3 has 14 amino acids. Trimming took 4 bases from V and 8 from J, leaving 15 bases between them. The germline V gene has CDR1 MGHDK and CDR2 SYGVNS.

The CDR3 here is CASTEMTPGGYGYTF. The CDR3 DNA follows: TGTGCCAGCACCGAAATGACCCCCGGGGGCTATGGCTACACCTTC. This chain connects TRBV4-2 to TRBJ1-2; the D gene is possibly TRBD1 (5 bases). Per the germline V gene, CDR1 is LGHNA and CDR2 is YNFKEQ. Trimming took off 7 bases at V and 4 bases at J, with 19 bases between the two ends. The CDR3 totals 15 residues.

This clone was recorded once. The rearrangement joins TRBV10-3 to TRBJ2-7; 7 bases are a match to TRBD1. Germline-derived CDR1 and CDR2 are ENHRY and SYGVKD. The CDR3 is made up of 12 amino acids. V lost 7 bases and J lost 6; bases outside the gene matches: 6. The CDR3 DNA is TGTGCCATCAAAGGGACAGCTAGCGAGCAGTACTTC. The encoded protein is CAIKGTASEQYF.

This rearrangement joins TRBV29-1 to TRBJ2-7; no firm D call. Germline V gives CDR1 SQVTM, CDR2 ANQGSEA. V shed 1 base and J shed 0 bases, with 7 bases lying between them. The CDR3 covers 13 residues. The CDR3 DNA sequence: TGCAGCGTTGAAGCAGGCAGCTCCTACGAGCAGTACTTC. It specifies CSVEAGSSYEQYF.

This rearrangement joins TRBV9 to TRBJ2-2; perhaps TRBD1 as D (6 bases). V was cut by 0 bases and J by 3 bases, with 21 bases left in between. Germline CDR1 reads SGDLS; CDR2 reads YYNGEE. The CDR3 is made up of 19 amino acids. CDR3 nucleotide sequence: TGTGCCAGCAGCGTAGGTCGGGGACACCGGGGAGCGGACACCGGGGAGCTGTTTTTT. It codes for CASSVGRGHRGADTGELFF. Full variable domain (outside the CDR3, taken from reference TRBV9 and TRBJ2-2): DSGVTQTPKHLITATGQRVTLRCSPRSGDLSVYWYQQSLDQGLQFLIQYYNGEERAKGNILERFSAQQFPDLHSELNLSSLELGDSALYFCASSVGRGHRGADTGELFFGEGSRLTVL.

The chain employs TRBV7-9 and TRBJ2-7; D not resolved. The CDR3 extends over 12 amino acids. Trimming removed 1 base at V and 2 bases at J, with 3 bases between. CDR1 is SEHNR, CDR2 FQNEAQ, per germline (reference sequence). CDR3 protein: CASSLDTYEQYF. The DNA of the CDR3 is TGTGCCAGCAGCTTAGACACCTACGAGCAGTACTTC.